This entry describes one T cell receptor beta chain. Antigen unknown. This CDR3 has 14 amino acids. With V trimmed by 6 bases and J by 4 bases, 6 bases remained unmatched. Germline lookup yields CDR1 MNHEY and CDR2 SVGAGI. Here immunoSEQ multiplex PCR was the method, and the copy in TCRdb shows in-frame clones only, minus some. Of about 39,000 clones in the sample, roughly three quarters were seen once. Each of the patients experienced relapse following autologous stem cell transplantation, and their brentuximab vedotin exposure differed. Patients showed best responses of complete response, partial response or progressive disease. The data belong to a study of PD-1 blockade in classical Hodgkin lymphoma. Study-level information: Intravenous nivolumab at 3 mg/kg was given to patients every 2 weeks.

Study findings and constraints: Unlike CD8+ TCR diversity, which did not rise significantly by C4D1, CD4+ TCR diversity did. Patients newly diagnosed and complete responders had comparable baseline diversity.

The source material was peripheral blood mononuclear cells (PBMCs), sampled before the second cycle of nivolumab. This receptor was identified in a human donor with classical Hodgkin lymphoma. This rearrangement joins TRBV6-5 to TRBJ1-3, with 7 bases fitting TRBD1. The chain's CDR3 is CASSLGQRGNTIYF. CDR3 coding DNA: TGTGCCAGCAGCCTGGGACAGAGAGGAAACACCATATATTTT.